This TCR beta chain was identified in a study of shared T cell receptors in the human thymus. The repertoire was sequenced with immunoSEQ multiplex PCR; TCRdb's copy has only in-frame clones and lacks some. The sample has 600,000 to 900,000 clones, approximately 83% seen once. The V end lost 8 bases, the J end lost 7 bases, and 18 bases lay between the germline ends. The CDR3 contains 13 residues. Germline V gene lookup returns CDR1 MNHNS and CDR2 SASEGT. These same records also appear under a second study, on human thymus T cells. As reported in that work: Having corrective surgery for congenital heart defects, healthy Finnish infants were the ones who donated. Resections obtained during corrective heart surgery supplied the thymus tissue. In thymic and blood repertoires alike, V and J usage looked biased. Related research described strongly overlapping thymic repertoires in unrelated people.

J is TRBJ2-7 and V is TRBV6-1; D may be TRBD1 (5 bases). What was sequenced was thymocytes. The sequence was collected from a girl under three years old with a congenital heart defect. The chain's CDR3 is CASGKDNKGEQYF. CDR3 sequence (DNA): TGTGCCAGCGGCAAGGACAATAAAGGAGAGCAGTACTTC.